This entry lists 8 T cell receptor beta chains sequenced from one sample in a study of OX40 agonist ivuxolimab in advanced cancers. Generated by immunoSEQ multiplex PCR, the TCRdb table keeps only in-frame clones and is missing some. Among tens of thousands of clones listed, roughly 85% were seen once. The source was CD4+ or CD8+ T cells sorted from blood, collected in a trial of the OX40 agonist ivuxolimab. These receptors were taken from an adult with an advanced solid tumor such as melanoma, head and neck, liver or kidney cancer.

The chain recombines TRBV6-5 with TRBJ2-7; 12 bases align to TRBD2. The germline V gene encodes CDR1 MNHEY and CDR2 SVGAGI. V trimming: 8 bases; J trimming: 9 bases; junction bases outside the gene matches: 5. The CDR3 contains 12 residues. CDR3 DNA: TGTGCCAGCGCTGGGACTAGCGGGTGGCAGTACTTC. It codes for CASAGTSGWQYF.

This chain links TRBV5-1 with TRBJ2-7; D is uncertain. This CDR3 spans 14 amino acids. Trimming removed 4 bases at V and 2 bases at J, with 13 bases between. Germline V gene lookup returns CDR1 SGHRS and CDR2 YFSETQ. For the CDR3, the DNA is TGCGCCAGCAGCGTACGGACGGAAGCCTACGAGCAGTACTTC. Amino acid sequence: CASSVRTEAYEQYF.

The chain is built from TRBV30 and TRBJ1-2; a weak D match, TRBD1 (6 bases). The V and J ends lost 5 bases and 5 bases respectively, with 24 bases between them. Germline V gives CDR1 GTSNPN, CDR2 SVGIG (reference sequence). The CDR3 loop spans 16 amino acids. The CDR3 sequence is CAWGNRGVGGHYGYTF. CDR3 nucleotides: TGTGCCTGGGGGAACCGGGGGGTCGGGGGCCATTATGGCTACACCTTC.

The chain recombines TRBV19 with TRBJ2-7; 8 nucleotides align to TRBD1. The V and J ends lost 6 bases and 3 bases, in that order; junction bases with no gene match: 13. Germline CDR1 and CDR2: LNHDA and SQIVND (reference sequence). The CDR3 spans 16 residues. CDR3 amino acids: CASSGTRTGKGYEQYF. CDR3 sequence (DNA): TGTGCCAGTAGCGGAACCCGGACAGGGAAGGGCTACGAGCAGTACTTC.

This sequence joins TRBV15 and TRBJ2-1, with D uncertain. This CDR3 comprises 13 residues. CDR1 and CDR2 from the germline V gene are LNHNV and YYDKDF (reference sequence). Between the trimmed V and J ends, which lost 6 bases and 9 bases, there was a span of 15 bases. CDR3: CATRLVTPGEQFF. DNA for the CDR3: TGTGCCACCAGATTAGTGACCCCCGGTGAGCAGTTCTTC.

The V gene is TRBV7-9, the J gene TRBJ2-2; 7 bases are a match to TRBD1. This CDR3 is built from 13 residues. V shed 6 bases and J 7 bases; nucleotides not matched to a gene: 5. In germline, CDR1 is SEHNR, CDR2 FQNEAQ (reference sequence). The DNA for the CDR3 is TGTGCCAGCAGACCAACAGGGGACGGGGAGCTGTTTTTT. Amino acid sequence: CASRPTGDGELFF.

The chain links TRBV6-6 to TRBJ2-2; D possibly corresponds to TRBD2 (6 bases). The germline V gene has CDR1 MNHNY and CDR2 SVGAGI (reference sequence). V was pared by 6 bases and J by 7 bases, with 21 bases between. The CDR3 has 16 amino acids. In nucleotides, the CDR3 is TGTGCCAGCAGCCCCAGGGACTCCCTAAGGGGCGGGGAGCTGTTTTTT. Residues: CASSPRDSLRGGELFF.

This chain connects TRBV7-2 to TRBJ2-7; the D gene is possibly TRBD1 (5 bases). The CDR3 is 15 residues long. Germline V lookup: CDR1 SGHTA, CDR2 FQGNSA. V gave up 1 base and J gave up 0 bases, with 10 bases separating them. The chain's CDR3 is CASSLGRGSSYEQYF. The CDR3 region has the DNA TGTGCCAGCAGCTTAGGAAGGGGAAGCTCCTACGAGCAGTACTTC.